The 18 T cell receptor beta chains given below trace back to one sample, sequenced in a study of blood T cell repertoires in COVID-19. Libraries were prepared by immunoSEQ multiplex PCR; TCRdb keeps only in-frame clonotypes and omits some of them. The sample has approximately 340,000 clones, 80% to 90% seen once; the top ten hold 2.5% to 3.5%. Sequencing input: peripheral blood. The receptors shown here come from a man younger than 40 with active or convalescent COVID-19.

This chain links TRBV7-3 with TRBJ2-2; 7 bases match TRBD1. Germline loops: CDR1 SGHTA, CDR2 FQGTGA. There are 14 residues in the CDR3. J gave up 8 bases and V 5 bases, and 8 bases lay outside the gene matches. CDR3 DNA sequence: TGTGCCAGCAGCCCCGACAGGGTAGGGGGGGAGCTGTTTTTT. The encoded protein is CASSPDRVGGELFF.

The J gene is TRBJ2-1, the V gene TRBV5-1, with 7 nucleotides matching TRBD2. The V and J ends lost 1 base and 9 bases, in that order; junction bases with no gene match: 10. Germline V gene sequence: CDR1 SGHRS, CDR2 YFSETQ. This CDR3 has 15 residues. CDR3 amino acids: CASSLLGEGRPEQFF. The DNA of the CDR3 is TGCGCCAGCAGCTTGTTGGGGGAGGGCCGTCCTGAGCAGTTCTTC.

This chain connects TRBV27 to TRBJ2-7, with TRBD2 identical over 8 bases. V was pared by 2 bases and J by 0 bases, with 9 bases of the junction left unmatched. The CDR3 loop spans 17 amino acids. Germline CDR1 MNHEY, CDR2 SMNVEV (reference sequence). CDR3 in amino acids: CASSLTRLAPSSYEQYF. CDR3 bases: TGTGCCAGCAGTTTAACCCGACTAGCGCCGAGCTCCTACGAGCAGTACTTC.

The CDR3 is CASSPSQGEQYF. CDR3 bases: TGTGCCAGCAGTCCCTCCCAGGGGGAGCAGTACTTC. The chain joins TRBV27 to TRBJ2-7, with a weak D call TRBD1 (6 bases). V was pared by 5 bases and J by 7 bases, with 12 bases between. The CDR3 runs to 12 residues. The germline V gene has CDR1 MNHEY and CDR2 SMNVEV (reference sequence).

The rearrangement uses TRBV24-1 and TRBJ2-5, with 8 bases matching TRBD1. Germline trimming cut 2 bases from V and 4 bases from J; bases unmatched to any gene: 20. CDR3 length: 20 amino acids. Germline V gives CDR1 KGHDR, CDR2 SFDVKD. Here the CDR3 DNA reads TGTGCCACCAGTGATTCCCGCAGGGGGCCGAGGGGGCAACTCGGAGAGACCCAGTACTTC. Translated: CATSDSRRGPRGQLGETQYF.

The V and J genes are TRBV11-2 and TRBJ2-1; TRBD2 matches at 11 bases. Trimming took 4 bases from V and 3 from J; bases not matched to a gene: 8. CDR3 length equals 17 residues. Germline V gene sequence: CDR1 SGHAT, CDR2 FQNNGV. CDR3 DNA: TGTGCCAGCAGCTCCTCGACTAGCGGGAACTACTACAATGAGCAGTTCTTC. Its translation is CASSSSTSGNYYNEQFF.

The CDR3 loop is CASSFTGGPGNTIYF. CDR3 DNA sequence: TGTGCCAGCAGTTTTACAGGGGGCCCTGGAAACACCATATATTTT. V and J are TRBV6-5 and TRBJ1-3, with 9 bases fitting TRBD1. The CDR3 runs to 15 residues. Germline V gives CDR1 MNHEY, CDR2 SVGAGI. The V gene end was trimmed by 4 bases and the J gene end by 2 bases; junction bases not matched to a gene: 3.

The chain couples TRBV12-3 or TRBV12-4 to TRBJ1-1; D is unresolved. Between the trimmed V and J ends, which lost 8 bases and 4 bases, there was a span of 11 bases. The CDR3 has 12 residues. CDR3 sequence reads: CASRSVSTEAFF. The CDR3 region has the DNA TGTGCCAGCCGGTCGGTGAGCACTGAAGCTTTCTTT.

For this clone: Different DNA sequences within this sample yield the same CDR3. The V and J genes are TRBV9 and TRBJ2-7; 8 positions match TRBD2. CDR1 SGDLS and CDR2 YYNGEE come from the germline V gene. The CDR3 is 14 amino acids. The V segment lost 3 bases and the J segment 2 bases; nucleotides outside the gene matches: 4. The CDR3 nucleotides read TGTGCCAGCAGCGGTGGGACTAGTGCCTACGAGCAGTACTTC. Amino acids: CASSGGTSAYEQYF.

The chain couples TRBV15 to TRBJ2-1, with D perhaps matching TRBD1 (5 bases). The CDR3 is made up of 13 amino acids. Germline CDR1 LNHNV, CDR2 YYDKDF (reference sequence). Trimming shortened V by 5 bases and J by 2 bases, and 7 bases separated the two germline ends. CDR3 nucleotide sequence: TGTGCCACCAGCCTGGGGCCCTACAATGAGCAGTTCTTC. It is translated as CATSLGPYNEQFF.

The chain recombines TRBV6-2 or TRBV6-3 with TRBJ2-2; 14 positions match TRBD2. This CDR3 contains 18 residues. Losses at the gene ends were 0 bases for V and 3 bases for J; bases not matched to a gene: 3. The V gene's germline CDR1 is MNHEY and CDR2 SVGEGT. The CDR3 DNA is TGTGCCAGCAGTTACTCGACTAGCGGGGGGGCCGACACCGGGGAGCTGTTTTTT. As protein: CASSYSTSGGADTGELFF.

The rearrangement uses TRBV2 and TRBJ1-6; 7 nucleotides match TRBD1. Germline V gives CDR1 SNHLY, CDR2 FYNNEI. Unmatched junction bases numbered 5, after V lost 6 bases and J lost 3 bases. CDR3 length equals 15 residues. The CDR3 sequence is CASSFRDSYNSPLHF. CDR3 sequence (DNA): TGTGCCAGCAGCTTTCGGGACAGCTATAATTCACCCCTCCACTTT.

The chain uses TRBV7-9 and TRBJ2-7, with 8 bases identical to TRBD2. This CDR3 comprises 15 residues. V gave up 3 bases and J gave up 2 bases; unmatched junction bases: 6. CDR1 is SEHNR, CDR2 FQNEAQ, per germline (reference sequence). CDR3 protein: CASSFWGGRTYEQYF. CDR3 coding DNA: TGTGCCAGCAGCTTTTGGGGCGGGAGGACCTACGAGCAGTACTTC. The full variable domain, in which reference TRBV7-9 and TRBJ2-7 provide the parts outside the CDR3, is DTGVSQNPRHKITKRGQNVTFRCDPISEHNRLYWYRQTLGQGPEFLTYFQNEAQLEKSRLLSDRFSAERPKGSFSTLEIQRTEQGDSAMYLCASSFWGGRTYEQYFGPGTRLTVT.

The CDR3 spells CAWRESLQETQYF. In DNA, the CDR3 is TGTGCCTGGAGGGAGTCCCTACAAGAGACCCAGTACTTC. This sequence joins TRBV30 and TRBJ2-5; D gene unclear. The CDR3 consists of 13 residues. The germline CDR1 and CDR2 sequences are GTSNPN and SVGIG (reference sequence). Trimming cost V 3 bases and J 2 bases, with 10 bases left between them.

The chain links TRBV6-5 to TRBJ2-7, with 7 bases matching TRBD1. Per germline, CDR1 MNHEY and CDR2 SVGAGI. J gave up 0 bases and V 6 bases, and 5 bases lay outside the gene matches. This CDR3 has 14 residues. The CDR3 DNA sequence: TGTGCCAGCAGCTGGACAGGTTTCTCCTACGAGCAGTACTTC. Translating it yields CASSWTGFSYEQYF.

CDR3 nucleotides: TGTGCCAGCAGCTTCAAGGTAGCGGGAGGGCCAGATACGCAGTATTTT. Encoded protein: CASSFKVAGGPDTQYF. The J gene is TRBJ2-3, the V gene TRBV7-3; TRBD2 aligns across 11 bases. Germline V gene lookup returns CDR1 SGHTA and CDR2 FQGTGA. The CDR3 length is 16 residues. J gave up 4 bases and V 3 bases, and 6 bases lay outside the gene matches.

The chain combines TRBV5-6 with TRBJ2-3, with D perhaps matching TRBD2 (6 bases). This CDR3 spans 15 amino acids. Germline V CDR1 and CDR2: SGHDT, YYEEEE. The V end was cut by 2 bases, the J end by 0 bases, with 10 bases between. The CDR3 region is CASSFGGYSTDTQYF. CDR3 sequence (DNA): TGTGCCAGCAGCTTCGGGGGTTACAGCACAGATACGCAGTATTTT.

This clone was seen a single time. The J gene is TRBJ1-2, the V gene TRBV6-5; 7 bases match TRBD1. Germline loops: CDR1 MNHEY, CDR2 SVGAGI. The length of the CDR3 is 13 residues. The ends lost 6 bases at V and 5 bases at J; junction bases unmatched: 6. The CDR3 DNA is TGTGCCAGCAGCGGGACAGATATTTATGGCTACACCTTC. It is translated as CASSGTDIYGYTF.